This T cell receptor (beta chain) was identified in a study of T cells in localized non-small cell lung cancer. General observations from the study: Higher blood T cell density went with longer overall survival. In adjacent lung appeared a median 57 of the top 100 tumor clones. The tumor had only one region sequenced, so heterogeneity remains possible.

As concerns this clone: Antigen unknown.

TCRdb's copy holds only in-frame clones and misses some; the assay was immunoSEQ multiplex PCR. The sample consists of 65,000 to 95,000 clones, around 80% of them appearing once. This CDR3 is built from 13 residues. Deletions cut 5 bases from V and 3 bases from J, with 11 bases between. The germline V gene encodes CDR1 SGHNT and CDR2 YYREEE (reference sequence). The chain couples TRBV5-4 to TRBJ2-5; D might be TRBD1 (6 bases). The TCR comes from a man aged 40-75 years with stage II squamous cell lung carcinoma. Sequencing used PBMCs, obtained before any cancer treatment. DNA for the CDR3: TGTGCCAGCAGTCCCCCAGGGGAAGAGACCCAGTACTTC. It encodes CASSPPGEETQYF. The entire variable domain, with the rest obtained from reference TRBV5-4 and TRBJ2-5, is as follows: ETGVTQSPTHLIKTRGQQVTLRCSSQSGHNTVSWYQQALGQGPQFIFQYYREEENGRGNFPPRFSGLQFPNYSSELNVNALELDDSALYLCASSPPGEETQYFGPGTRLLVL.